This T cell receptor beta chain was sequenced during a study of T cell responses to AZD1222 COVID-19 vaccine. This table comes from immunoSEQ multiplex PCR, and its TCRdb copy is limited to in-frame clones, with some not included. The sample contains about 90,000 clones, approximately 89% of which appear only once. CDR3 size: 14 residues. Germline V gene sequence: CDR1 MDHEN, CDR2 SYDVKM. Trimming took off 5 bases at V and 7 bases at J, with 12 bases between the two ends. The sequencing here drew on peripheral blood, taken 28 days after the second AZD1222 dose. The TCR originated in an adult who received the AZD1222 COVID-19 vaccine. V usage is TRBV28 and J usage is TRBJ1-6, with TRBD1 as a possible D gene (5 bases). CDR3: CASSRDRTNSPLHF. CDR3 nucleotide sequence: TGTGCCAGCAGTCGCGACAGAACAAATTCACCCCTCCACTTT.